This T cell receptor beta chain emerged from a study of blood T cell repertoires in COVID-19. Study information: Sites in the United States, Italy and Spain provided acute and convalescent COVID-19 samples.

Germline CDR1 reads KGHSH; CDR2 reads LQKENI. Trimming stripped 9 bases from V and 1 base from J, with 12 bases between. The CDR3 loop spans 13 amino acids. Seattle's enrolled individuals joined amid active infection and were then monitored longitudinally. Sequencing used immunoSEQ multiplex PCR; TCRdb keeps in-frame clones, though not all of them. The data contain 150,000 or so clones, roughly 82% of them seen just once; the ten biggest clones take up 7%. Sequenced sample: peripheral blood. The sequence came from a middle-aged woman with COVID-19, enrolled during active disease. The chain links TRBV18 to TRBJ1-2; D unclear. The CDR3 DNA follows: TGTGCCAGTAACCGAGCCGGTAACTATGGCTACACCTTC. Protein: CASNRAGNYGYTF.